The 24 T cell receptor beta chains below were found in one sample sequenced in a study of blood T cell repertoires in COVID-19. TCRdb's table, derived via immunoSEQ multiplex PCR, lists solely in-frame clones and lacks some. Among 250,000 or so clones listed, 70% to 75% were seen once. What was sequenced was peripheral blood. These TCRs come from a woman of 80 years or more with acute or convalescent COVID-19.

V gene TRBV3-1 (or the pseudogene TRBV3-2) combines with J gene TRBJ2-1, with D possibly being TRBD2 (5 bases). From germline, CDR1 is LGHDT and CDR2 YNNKEL (reference sequence). The CDR3 is 16 amino acids. The ends were cut back, 0 bases at V and 0 bases at J, with 9 bases in the middle. As DNA, the CDR3 is TGTGCCAGCAGCCAAGAGGGAGCCAGCTCCTACAATGAGCAGTTCTTC. Amino acids: CASSQEGASSYNEQFF.

This chain links TRBV6-5 with TRBJ2-5; TRBD1 aligns across 7 bases. The germline V gene encodes CDR1 MNHEY and CDR2 SVGAGI. The CDR3 sequence is 14 residues long. The J segment lost 5 bases and the V segment lost 6 bases, leaving 9 bases of the junction unmatched. CDR3 region: CASSKTTGVETQYF. As DNA, the CDR3 is TGTGCCAGCAGCAAAACCACAGGGGTGGAGACCCAGTACTTC.

The V gene is TRBV5-1, the J gene TRBJ2-1; D call uncertain. CDR3 size: 14 residues. CDR1 and CDR2 from the germline V gene are SGHRS and YFSETQ. Trimming took 2 bases from V and 6 from J, leaving 12 bases between them. The CDR3, as DNA: TGCGCCAGCAGCTTAACCCCAACTCCCAATGAGCAGTTCTTC. This encodes CASSLTPTPNEQFF.

The J gene is TRBJ1-6, the V gene TRBV28; D possibly corresponds to TRBD1 (6 bases). The V and J ends lost 8 bases and 7 bases respectively, with 18 bases between them. CDR3 length equals 15 residues. CDR1 and CDR2 (germline): MDHEN, SYDVKM. The CDR3 region is CASGRGDTLNSPLHF. The CDR3 DNA is TGTGCCAGCGGGCGGGGGGACACCCTGAATTCACCCCTCCACTTT. The whole variable domain, remainder taken from reference TRBV28 and TRBJ1-6, is DVKVTQSSRYLVKRTGEKVFLECVQDMDHENMFWYRQDPGLGLRLIYFSYDVKMKEKGDIPEGYSVSREKKERFSLILESASTNQTSMYLCASGRGDTLNSPLHFGNGTRLTVT.

This clone was observed once. The chain has TRBV30 and TRBJ1-2; D may be TRBD1 (5 bases). From germline, CDR1 is GTSNPN and CDR2 SVGIG (reference sequence). This CDR3 region has 13 residues. Trimming took 1 base from V and 7 from J, leaving 13 bases between them. The CDR3 protein is CAWSGQGWGGYTF. The CDR3 DNA sequence: TGTGCCTGGAGTGGTCAGGGTTGGGGTGGCTACACCTTC.

This clone was seen just once. The chain is built from TRBV5-1 and TRBJ1-2; weak D call: TRBD1 (5 bases). V dropped 4 bases and J dropped 0 bases, with 16 bases sitting between them. The germline CDR1 and CDR2 sequences are SGHRS and YFSETQ. The CDR3 spans 16 residues. This CDR3 reads CASSRGDVGSNYGYTF. The CDR3, as DNA: TGCGCCAGCAGCCGGGGGGACGTGGGTTCTAACTATGGCTACACCTTC.

The chain links TRBV6-5 to TRBJ2-3; tentatively, D is TRBD2 (5 bases). The germline V gene has CDR1 MNHEY and CDR2 SVGAGI. The CDR3 contains 14 residues. The V end lost 7 bases, the J end lost 2 bases, and 13 bases lay between the germline ends. CDR3 sequence reads: CASITGSYTDTQYF. CDR3 DNA sequence: TGTGCCAGCATAACGGGGTCTTACACAGATACGCAGTATTTT.

The chain has TRBV10-3 and TRBJ2-7; 10 bases map to TRBD2. This CDR3 region has 14 residues. V was clipped by 8 bases and J by 0 bases; unmatched bases: 4. CDR1 is ENHRY and CDR2 is SYGVKD in the germline V gene. For the CDR3, the DNA is TGTGCCATCCGCGGACTAGCGGACTCCTACGAGCAGTACTTC. This encodes CAIRGLADSYEQYF.

The CDR3 protein is CASRDLGQGNTEAFF. CDR3 in DNA: TGTGCCAGCAGGGACCTTGGACAGGGGAACACTGAAGCTTTCTTT. J is TRBJ1-1 and V is TRBV6-5, with 8 bases fitting TRBD1. This CDR3 has 15 residues. Germline lookup yields CDR1 MNHEY and CDR2 SVGAGI. V gave up 6 bases and J gave up 1 base; unmatched junction bases: 7.

The chain is built from TRBV19 and TRBJ1-5, with D tentatively TRBD1 (5 bases). The germline CDR1 and CDR2 sequences are LNHDA and SQIVND (reference sequence). The V end was cut by 8 bases, the J end by 0 bases, with 20 bases between. CDR3 size: 17 residues. The CDR3 reads CASRGGSGVYSNQPQHF. As DNA, the CDR3 is TGTGCCAGTCGGGGGGGAAGCGGGGTCTATAGCAATCAGCCCCAGCATTTT.

The chain has TRBV3-1 (or the pseudogene TRBV3-2) and TRBJ1-4; TRBD1 aligns across 7 bases. The CDR3 sequence is 14 residues long. Germline-derived CDR1 and CDR2 are LGHDT and YNNKEL (reference sequence). V trimming: 5 bases; J trimming: 3 bases; junction bases outside the gene matches: 3. The CDR3 DNA reads as TGTGCCAGCAGCTTCGGGACAGCTAATGAAAAACTGTTTTTT. Protein product: CASSFGTANEKLFF.

This chain joins TRBV7-2 and TRBJ2-3; TRBD2 agrees at 11 bases. J was trimmed by 6 bases and V by 1 base; bases with no gene match: 9. Germline V gives CDR1 SGHTA, CDR2 FQGNSA. This CDR3 is 17 amino acids long. The CDR3 DNA reads as TGTGCCAGCAGCTTAGTGGTAGCGGGAGGGCCCGGGGATACGCAGTATTTT. This gives the protein CASSLVVAGGPGDTQYF.

The CDR3 loop reads CATRTGVNTEAFF. The CDR3 DNA sequence: TGTGCCACCAGGACAGGGGTGAACACTGAAGCTTTCTTT. The chain combines TRBV15 with TRBJ1-1; 8 bases fit TRBD1. The CDR3 runs 13 residues. After removal of 6 bases from V and 0 bases from J, the junction contained 0 bases not matched to a gene. Germline V gene sequence: CDR1 LNHNV, CDR2 YYDKDF (reference sequence).

About this clone itself: At one of its ends the junction is not consistent with the germline gene, which may arise from a read error. The chain has TRBV7-2 and TRBJ2-7; 9 positions match TRBD1. Germline CDR1 reads SGHTA; CDR2 reads FQGNSA. This CDR3 spans 15 amino acids. The DNA of the CDR3 is TGTGCCAGCAGCATAGCTCCGGGACAGGGAGGCGAGCAGTACTTC. Translating it yields CASSIAPGQGGEQYF.

V is TRBV5-1 and J is TRBJ2-1; perhaps TRBD1 as D (6 bases). The germline V and J ends were trimmed by 4 bases and 8 bases, with 19 bases remaining between them. Germline loops: CDR1 SGHRS, CDR2 YFSETQ. The CDR3 extends over 15 amino acids. The CDR3 spells CASSANRDPWDEQFF. The CDR3 coding sequence is TGCGCCAGCAGCGCAAACAGGGACCCCTGGGATGAGCAGTTCTTC. Variable domain in full (rest from reference TRBV5-1 and TRBJ2-1): KAGVTQTPRYLIKTRGQQVTLSCSPISGHRSVSWYQQTPGQGLQFLFEYFSETQRNKGNFPGRFSGRQFSNSRSEMNVSTLELGDSALYLCASSANRDPWDEQFFGPGTRLTVL.

The V call is TRBV7-9, the J call TRBJ2-1, with D possibly matching TRBD2 (5 bases). Germline V gives CDR1 SEHNR, CDR2 FQNEAQ (reference sequence). Trimming left V 2 bases short and J 5 bases short, with 10 bases between. The CDR3 is made up of 14 amino acids. CDR3 sequence: CASSLSLANNEQFF. As DNA, the CDR3 is TGTGCCAGCAGCTTATCGCTAGCAAACAATGAGCAGTTCTTC. Full variable domain (remainder filled in from reference TRBV7-9 and TRBJ2-1): DTGVSQNPRHKITKRGQNVTFRCDPISEHNRLYWYRQTLGQGPEFLTYFQNEAQLEKSRLLSDRFSAERPKGSFSTLEIQRTEQGDSAMYLCASSLSLANNEQFFGPGTRLTVL.

The rearrangement links TRBV19 to TRBJ1-1, with 7 bases fitting TRBD1. The CDR3 is made up of 15 amino acids. V shed 6 bases, J shed 4 bases, and the junction held 11 bases outside the gene matches. Germline V CDR1 and CDR2: LNHDA, SQIVND (reference sequence). This CDR3 reads CASRPGQEGVTEAFF. CDR3 sequence (DNA): TGTGCCAGTAGGCCTGGACAGGAGGGAGTCACTGAAGCTTTCTTT.

This clone appeared a few times. This sequence joins TRBV5-5 and TRBJ1-4, with 9 positions matching TRBD1. This CDR3 comprises 13 residues. Germline V lookup: CDR1 SGHKS, CDR2 YYEKEE (reference sequence). V gave up 4 bases and J gave up 10 bases; unmatched junction bases: 5. The CDR3 here is CASSIPTGGKLFF. In nucleotides, the CDR3 is TGTGCCAGCAGCATACCGACAGGGGGAAAACTGTTTTTT.

This chain links TRBV5-1 with TRBJ1-6; D is uncertain. This CDR3 is 16 amino acids long. V was cut by 5 bases and J by 0 bases, with 12 bases left in between. The germline gives CDR1 SGHRS, CDR2 YFSETQ. This chain's CDR3 is CASSPAGSSYNSPLHF. For the CDR3, the DNA is TGCGCCAGCAGTCCGGCGGGAAGCTCCTATAATTCACCCCTCCACTTT.

The chain couples TRBV15 to TRBJ1-5, with D tentatively TRBD1 (6 bases). From germline, CDR1 is LNHNV and CDR2 YYDKDF (reference sequence). V dropped 5 bases and J dropped 2 bases, with 16 bases sitting between them. The CDR3 sequence is 16 residues long. The CDR3, as DNA: TGTGCCACCAGCGGTTTGATACGACAGGGCAATCAGCCCCAGCATTTT. It encodes CATSGLIRQGNQPQHF. Combining the CDR3 with reference TRBV15 and TRBJ1-5 gives the whole variable domain DAMVIQNPRYQVTQFGKPVTLSCSQTLNHNVMYWYQQKSSQAPKLLFHYYDKDFNNEADTPDNFQSRRPNTSFCFLDIRSPGLGDTAMYLCATSGLIRQGNQPQHFGDGTRLSIL.

Remarks on this clone: Other DNA variants within this sample encode the same CDR3. The chain combines TRBV3-1 (or the pseudogene TRBV3-2) with TRBJ2-1, with TRBD2 matching 10 bases. This CDR3 has 17 amino acids. V lost 4 bases and J lost 5; bases outside the gene matches: 11. Germline CDR1 reads LGHDT; CDR2 reads YNNKEL (reference sequence). As DNA, the CDR3 is TGTGCCAGCAGCCCCCGATTAGCGGGGGGACCTAACAATGAGCAGTTCTTC. It translates to CASSPRLAGGPNNEQFF.

The rearrangement uses TRBV11-2 and TRBJ1-1; tentative D call: TRBD1 (5 bases). The V gene lost 5 bases and the J gene lost 7 bases, with 17 bases spanning the gap. CDR1 and CDR2 from the germline V gene are SGHAT and FQNNGV. This CDR3 contains 14 residues. CDR3 residues: CASSPLRGPGEAFF. CDR3 DNA sequence: TGTGCCAGCAGCCCCCTAAGGGGTCCCGGTGAAGCTTTCTTT.

Only a few counts were recorded for this clone. The rearrangement uses TRBV2 and TRBJ2-7; no clear D gene. The V gene's germline CDR1 is SNHLY and CDR2 FYNNEI. V dropped 6 bases and J dropped 0 bases, with 12 bases sitting between them. This CDR3 is 14 amino acids long. CDR3 loop: CASRSETVSYEQYF. CDR3 nucleotide sequence: TGTGCCAGCAGATCCGAGACTGTCTCCTACGAGCAGTACTTC.

The chain is built from TRBV30 and TRBJ1-1, with D hard to call. The germline V and J ends were trimmed by 3 bases and 0 bases, with 23 bases remaining between them. The length of the CDR3 is 18 residues. Germline V lookup: CDR1 GTSNPN, CDR2 SVGIG (reference sequence). DNA for the CDR3: TGTGCCTGGAGCGGTTTCCCCGGACGGACTTTAATGAACACTGAAGCTTTCTTT. Translated: CAWSGFPGRTLMNTEAFF.